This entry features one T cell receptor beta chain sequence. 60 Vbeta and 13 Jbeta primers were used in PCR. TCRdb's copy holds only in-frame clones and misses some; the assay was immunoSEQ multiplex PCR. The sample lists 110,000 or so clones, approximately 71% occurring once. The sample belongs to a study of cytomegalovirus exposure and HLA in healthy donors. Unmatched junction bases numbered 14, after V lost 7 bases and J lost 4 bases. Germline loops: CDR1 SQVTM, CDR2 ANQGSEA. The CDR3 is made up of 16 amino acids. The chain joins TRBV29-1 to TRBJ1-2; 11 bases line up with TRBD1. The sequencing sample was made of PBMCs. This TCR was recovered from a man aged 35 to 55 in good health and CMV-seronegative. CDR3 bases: TGCAGCGCATCCGGGACAGGGGGAAAATGGGGCTATGGCTACACCTTC. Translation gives CSASGTGGKWGYGYTF.